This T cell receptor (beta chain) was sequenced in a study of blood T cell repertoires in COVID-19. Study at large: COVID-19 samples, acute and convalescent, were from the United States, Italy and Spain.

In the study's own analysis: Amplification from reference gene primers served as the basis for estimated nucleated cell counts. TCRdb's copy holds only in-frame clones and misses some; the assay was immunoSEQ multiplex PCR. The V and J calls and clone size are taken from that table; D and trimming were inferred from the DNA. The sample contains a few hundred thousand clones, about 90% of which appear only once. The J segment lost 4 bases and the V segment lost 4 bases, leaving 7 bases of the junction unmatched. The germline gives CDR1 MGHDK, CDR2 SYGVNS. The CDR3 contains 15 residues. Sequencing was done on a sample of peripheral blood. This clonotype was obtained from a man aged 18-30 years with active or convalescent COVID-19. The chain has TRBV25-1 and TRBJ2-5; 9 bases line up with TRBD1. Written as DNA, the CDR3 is TGTGCCAGCAGTGCCTACAGGGGGCGCCGAGAGACCCAGTACTTC. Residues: CASSAYRGRRETQYF.